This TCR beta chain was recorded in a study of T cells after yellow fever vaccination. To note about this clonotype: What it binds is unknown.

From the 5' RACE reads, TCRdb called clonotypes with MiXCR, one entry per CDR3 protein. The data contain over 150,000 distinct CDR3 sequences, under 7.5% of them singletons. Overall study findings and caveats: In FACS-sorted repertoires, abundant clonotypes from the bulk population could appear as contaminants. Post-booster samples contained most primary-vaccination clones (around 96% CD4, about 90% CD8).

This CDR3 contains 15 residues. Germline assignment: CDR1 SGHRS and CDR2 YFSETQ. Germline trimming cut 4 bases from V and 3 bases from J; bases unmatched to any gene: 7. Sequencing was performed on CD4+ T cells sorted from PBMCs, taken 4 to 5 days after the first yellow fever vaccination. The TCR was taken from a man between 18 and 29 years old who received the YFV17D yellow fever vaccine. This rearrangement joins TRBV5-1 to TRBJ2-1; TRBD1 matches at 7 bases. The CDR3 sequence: CASSPPRDSYNEQFF. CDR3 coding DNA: TGCGCCAGCAGCCCTCCCCGGGACAGCTACAATGAGCAGTTCTTC. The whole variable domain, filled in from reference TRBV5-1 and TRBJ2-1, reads KAGVTQTPRYLIKTRGQQVTLSCSPISGHRSVSWYQQTPGQGLQFLFEYFSETQRNKGNFPGRFSGRQFSNSRSEMNVSTLELGDSALYLCASSPPRDSYNEQFFGPGTRLTVL.